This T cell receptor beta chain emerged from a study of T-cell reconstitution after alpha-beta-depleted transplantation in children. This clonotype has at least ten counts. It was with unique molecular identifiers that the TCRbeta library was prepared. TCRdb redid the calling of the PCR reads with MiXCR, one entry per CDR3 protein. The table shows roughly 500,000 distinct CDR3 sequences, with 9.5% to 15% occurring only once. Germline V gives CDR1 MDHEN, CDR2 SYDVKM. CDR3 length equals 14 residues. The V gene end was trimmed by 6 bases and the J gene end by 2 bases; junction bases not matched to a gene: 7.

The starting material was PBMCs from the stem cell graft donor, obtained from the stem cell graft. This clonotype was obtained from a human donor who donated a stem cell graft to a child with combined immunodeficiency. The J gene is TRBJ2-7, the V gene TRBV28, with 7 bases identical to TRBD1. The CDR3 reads CASRSSGQTYEQYF. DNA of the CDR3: TGTGCCAGCAGGTCCTCGGGACAGACCTACGAGCAGTACTTC.